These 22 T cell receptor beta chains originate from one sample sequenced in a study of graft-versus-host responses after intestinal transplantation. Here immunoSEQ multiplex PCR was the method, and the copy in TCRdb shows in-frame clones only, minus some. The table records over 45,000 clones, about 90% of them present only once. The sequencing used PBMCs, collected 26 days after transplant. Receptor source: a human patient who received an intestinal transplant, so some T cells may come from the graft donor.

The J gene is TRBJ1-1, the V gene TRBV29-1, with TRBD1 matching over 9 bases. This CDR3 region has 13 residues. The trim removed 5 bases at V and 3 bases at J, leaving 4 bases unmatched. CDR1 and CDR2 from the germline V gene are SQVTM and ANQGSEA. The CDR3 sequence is CSVLGQGDTEAFF. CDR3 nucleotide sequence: TGCAGCGTTTTGGGACAGGGCGACACTGAAGCTTTCTTT. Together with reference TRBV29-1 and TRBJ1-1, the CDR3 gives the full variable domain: SAVISQKPSRDICQRGTSLTIQCQVDSQVTMMFWYRQQPGQSLTLIATANQGSEATYESGFVIDKFPISRPNLTFSTLTVSNMSPEDSSIYLCSVLGQGDTEAFFGQGTRLTVV.

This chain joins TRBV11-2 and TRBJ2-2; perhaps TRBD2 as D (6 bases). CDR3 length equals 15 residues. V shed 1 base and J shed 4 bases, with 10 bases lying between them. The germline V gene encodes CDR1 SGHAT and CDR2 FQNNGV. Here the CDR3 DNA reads TGTGCCAGCAGCTTAGTATCCGGGGGCACCGGGGAGCTGTTTTTT. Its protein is CASSLVSGGTGELFF. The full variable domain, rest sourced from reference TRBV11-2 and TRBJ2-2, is EAGVAQSPRYKIIEKRQSVAFWCNPISGHATLYWYQQILGQGPKLLIQFQNNGVVDDSQLPKDRFSAERLKGVDSTLKIQPAKLEDSAVYLCASSLVSGGTGELFFGEGSRLTVL.

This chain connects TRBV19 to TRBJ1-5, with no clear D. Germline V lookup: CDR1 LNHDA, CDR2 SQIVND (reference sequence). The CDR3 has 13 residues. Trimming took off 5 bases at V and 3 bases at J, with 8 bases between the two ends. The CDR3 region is CASSEGPNQPQHF. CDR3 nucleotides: TGTGCCAGTAGTGAGGGTCCCAATCAGCCCCAGCATTTT.

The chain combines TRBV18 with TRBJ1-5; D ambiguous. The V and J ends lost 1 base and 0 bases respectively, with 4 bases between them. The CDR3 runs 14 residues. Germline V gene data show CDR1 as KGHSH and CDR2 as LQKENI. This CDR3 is CASSPQASNQPQHF. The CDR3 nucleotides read TGTGCCAGCTCACCACAAGCTAGCAATCAGCCCCAGCATTTT.

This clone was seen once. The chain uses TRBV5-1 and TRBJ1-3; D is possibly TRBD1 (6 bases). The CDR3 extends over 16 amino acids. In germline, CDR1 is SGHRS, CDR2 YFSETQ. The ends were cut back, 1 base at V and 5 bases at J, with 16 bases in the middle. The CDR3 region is CASSLKSRGKRNTIYF. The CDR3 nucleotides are TGCGCCAGCAGCTTGAAGTCCAGGGGAAAAAGAAACACCATATATTTT.

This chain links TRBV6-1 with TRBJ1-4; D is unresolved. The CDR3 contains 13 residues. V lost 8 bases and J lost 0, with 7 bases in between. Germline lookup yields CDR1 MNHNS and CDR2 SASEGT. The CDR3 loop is CASSRATNEKLFF. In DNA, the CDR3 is TGTGCCAGCTCACGAGCAACTAATGAAAAACTGTTTTTT.

The CDR3: CASSADSSYNSPLHF. The CDR3 region has the DNA TGTGCCAGCAGCGCCGACAGCTCCTATAATTCACCCCTCCACTTT. The chain has TRBV2 and TRBJ1-6, with D possibly matching TRBD1 (5 bases). Germline CDR1 is SNHLY and CDR2 is FYNNEI. The CDR3 spans 15 residues. V was cut by 6 bases and J by 0 bases, with 9 bases left in between.

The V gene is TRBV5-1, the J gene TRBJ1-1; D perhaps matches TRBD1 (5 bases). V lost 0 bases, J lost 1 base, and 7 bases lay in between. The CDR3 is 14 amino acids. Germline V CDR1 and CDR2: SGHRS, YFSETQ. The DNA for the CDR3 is TGCGCCAGCAGCTTGGTGGGGGGGAACACTGAAGCTTTCTTT. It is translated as CASSLVGGNTEAFF.

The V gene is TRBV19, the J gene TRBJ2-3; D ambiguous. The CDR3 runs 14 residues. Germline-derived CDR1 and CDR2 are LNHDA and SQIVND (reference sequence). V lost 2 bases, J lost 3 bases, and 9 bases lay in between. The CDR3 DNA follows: TGTGCCAGTAGTATACGCAGATTAACAGATACGCAGTATTTT. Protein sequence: CASSIRRLTDTQYF.

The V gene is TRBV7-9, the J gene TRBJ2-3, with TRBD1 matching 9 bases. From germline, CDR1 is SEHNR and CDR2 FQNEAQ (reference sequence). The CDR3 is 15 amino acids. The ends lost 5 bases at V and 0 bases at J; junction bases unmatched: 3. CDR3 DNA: TGTGCCAGCAGCCTAGGACAGGGGAGCACAGATACGCAGTATTTT. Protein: CASSLGQGSTDTQYF.

The CDR3 DNA reads TGCGCCAGCAGCCAAGGGAGCTCTGGAACTGAAGCTTTCTTT. Residues: CASSQGSSGTEAFF. V usage is TRBV4-3 and J usage is TRBJ1-1; D gene ambiguous. The germline CDR1 and CDR2 sequences are LGHNA and YSLEER. The CDR3 runs to 14 residues. The V and J ends lost 1 base and 5 bases respectively, with 11 bases between them.

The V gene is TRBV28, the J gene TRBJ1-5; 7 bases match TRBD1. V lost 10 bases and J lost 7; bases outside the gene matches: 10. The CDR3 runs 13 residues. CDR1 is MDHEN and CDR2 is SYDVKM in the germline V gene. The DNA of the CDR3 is TGTGCCACTCGACAGGGCCTTGGGCAGCCCCAGCATTTT. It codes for CATRQGLGQPQHF. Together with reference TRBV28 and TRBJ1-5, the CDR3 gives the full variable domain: DVKVTQSSRYLVKRTGEKVFLECVQDMDHENMFWYRQDPGLGLRLIYFSYDVKMKEKGDIPEGYSVSREKKERFSLILESASTNQTSMYLCATRQGLGQPQHFGDGTRLSIL.

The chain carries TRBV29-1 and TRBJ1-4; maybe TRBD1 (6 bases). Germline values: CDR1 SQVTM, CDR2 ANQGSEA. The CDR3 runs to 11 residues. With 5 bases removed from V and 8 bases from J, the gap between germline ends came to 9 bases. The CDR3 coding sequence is TGCAGCGTTATGGACAGAGAAAAACTGTTTTTT. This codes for CSVMDREKLFF.

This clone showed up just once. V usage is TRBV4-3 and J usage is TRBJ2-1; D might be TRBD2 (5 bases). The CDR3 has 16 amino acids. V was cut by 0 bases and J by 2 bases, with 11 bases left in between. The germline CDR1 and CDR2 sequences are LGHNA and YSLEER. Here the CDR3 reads CASSQDSSWTYNEQFF. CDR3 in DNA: TGCGCCAGCAGCCAAGATTCTAGCTGGACCTACAATGAGCAGTTCTTC.

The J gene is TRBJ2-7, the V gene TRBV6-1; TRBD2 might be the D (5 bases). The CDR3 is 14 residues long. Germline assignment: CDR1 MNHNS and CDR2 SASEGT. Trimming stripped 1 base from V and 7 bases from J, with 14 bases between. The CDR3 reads CASSEGPAEGEQYF. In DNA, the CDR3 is TGTGCCAGCAGTGAAGGCCCGGCCGAGGGTGAGCAGTACTTC.

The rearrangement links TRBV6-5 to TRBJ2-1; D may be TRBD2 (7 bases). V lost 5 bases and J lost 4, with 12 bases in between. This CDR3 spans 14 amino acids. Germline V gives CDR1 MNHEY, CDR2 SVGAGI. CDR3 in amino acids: CASSLAGAYNEQFF. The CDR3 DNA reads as TGTGCCAGCAGTCTGGCGGGGGCTTACAATGAGCAGTTCTTC.

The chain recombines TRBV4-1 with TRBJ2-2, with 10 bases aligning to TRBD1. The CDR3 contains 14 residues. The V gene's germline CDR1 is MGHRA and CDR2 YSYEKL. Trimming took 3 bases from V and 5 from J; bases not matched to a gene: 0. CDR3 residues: CASSQGQGTGELFF. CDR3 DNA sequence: TGCGCCAGCAGCCAGGGACAGGGGACCGGGGAGCTGTTTTTT.

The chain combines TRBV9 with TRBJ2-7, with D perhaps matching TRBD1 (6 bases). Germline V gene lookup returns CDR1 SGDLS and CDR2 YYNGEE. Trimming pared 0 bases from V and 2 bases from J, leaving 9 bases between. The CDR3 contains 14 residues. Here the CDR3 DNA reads TGTGCCAGCAGCGTAGCTGGACAGACCTACGAGCAGTACTTC. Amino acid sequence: CASSVAGQTYEQYF.

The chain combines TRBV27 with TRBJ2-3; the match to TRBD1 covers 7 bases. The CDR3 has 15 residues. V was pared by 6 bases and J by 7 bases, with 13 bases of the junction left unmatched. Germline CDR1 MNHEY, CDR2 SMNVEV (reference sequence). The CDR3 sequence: CASRVGGTGAYTQYF. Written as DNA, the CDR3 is TGTGCCAGCAGGGTTGGGGGTACAGGGGCATATACGCAGTATTTT.

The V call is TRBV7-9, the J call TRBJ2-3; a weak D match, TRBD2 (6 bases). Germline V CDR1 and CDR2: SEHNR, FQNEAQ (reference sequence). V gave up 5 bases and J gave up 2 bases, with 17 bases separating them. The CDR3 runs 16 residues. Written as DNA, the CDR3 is TGTGCCAGCAGCCCAGAAGGTAGCGGACCCACAGATACGCAGTATTTT. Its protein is CASSPEGSGPTDTQYF.

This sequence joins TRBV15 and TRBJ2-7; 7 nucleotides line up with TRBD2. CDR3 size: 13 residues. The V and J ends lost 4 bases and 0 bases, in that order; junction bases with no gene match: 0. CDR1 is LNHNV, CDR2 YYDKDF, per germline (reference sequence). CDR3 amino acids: CATSTSGSYEQYF. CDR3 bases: TGTGCCACCAGCACTAGCGGCTCCTACGAGCAGTACTTC.

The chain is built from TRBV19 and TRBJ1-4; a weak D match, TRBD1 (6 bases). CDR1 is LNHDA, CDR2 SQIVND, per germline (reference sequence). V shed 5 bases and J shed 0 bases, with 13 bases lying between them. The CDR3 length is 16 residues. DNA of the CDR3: TGTGCCAGTAGTGCGGGGGCGACAGCAACTAATGAAAAACTGTTTTTT. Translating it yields CASSAGATATNEKLFF.